This entry lists 5 T cell receptor beta chains sequenced from one sample in a study of blood T cell repertoires in COVID-19. TCRdb keeps only in-frame clones here, not all; method: immunoSEQ multiplex PCR. The sample contains under 450,000 clones, 80% to 90% of which appear only once. The sample was PBMCs or T cells enriched from blood (not recorded which). All receptors come from a man in his thirties or forties who had recovered from COVID-19.

This clone was recorded once. This CDR3 is also generated by other DNA sequences in the sample. CDR3 nucleotides: TGTGCCAGCAGCGGCACAGTTTACAATGAGCAGTTCTTC. It is translated as CASSGTVYNEQFF. The chain employs TRBV9 and TRBJ2-1; no clear D gene. Germline V gives CDR1 SGDLS, CDR2 YYNGEE. This CDR3 has 13 residues. V was shortened by 3 bases and J by 4 bases, with 8 bases between the two germline ends.

This rearrangement joins TRBV5-1 to TRBJ1-2; perhaps TRBD1 as D (5 bases). The CDR3 has 15 amino acids. The V end lost 3 bases, the J end lost 4 bases, and 16 bases lay between the germline ends. Germline V gives CDR1 SGHRS, CDR2 YFSETQ. CDR3 coding DNA: TGCGCCAGCAGCTCCGACTCGGGACTGCGCTATGGCTACACCTTC. It yields the protein CASSSDSGLRYGYTF.

The rearrangement joins TRBV19 to TRBJ1-4; tentatively, D is TRBD1 (5 bases). The CDR3 extends over 14 amino acids. Trimming removed 4 bases from V and 7 bases from J, with 13 bases in between. CDR1 is LNHDA, CDR2 SQIVND, per germline (reference sequence). The CDR3 DNA reads as TGTGCCAGTAGTAGCGGTCAGGGTGCTGAAAAACTGTTTTTT. Encoded protein: CASSSGQGAEKLFF.

DNA of the CDR3: TGTGCCAGCTCACCGACAGGGTCCGAAATTGGTAACACTGAAGCTTTCTTT. It is translated as CASSPTGSEIGNTEAFF. The chain links TRBV18 to TRBJ1-1, with 7 bases aligning to TRBD1. The CDR3 extends over 17 amino acids. V lost 3 bases, J lost 2 bases, and 12 bases stayed unmatched. CDR1 and CDR2 from the germline V gene are KGHSH and LQKENI.

J is TRBJ2-1 and V is TRBV30; possible D gene TRBD1, 5 bases. This CDR3 is 11 amino acids long. The V gene's germline CDR1 is GTSNPN and CDR2 SVGIG (reference sequence). V lost 2 bases and J lost 9, with 8 bases in between. The CDR3 sequence is CAWSRQTEQFF. CDR3 coding DNA: TGTGCCTGGAGTAGACAGACTGAGCAGTTCTTC.